One sample yielded the 20 T cell receptor beta chains listed below, sequenced in a study of blood T cell repertoires in COVID-19. This table comes from immunoSEQ multiplex PCR, and its TCRdb copy is limited to in-frame clones, with some not included. The table has approximately 150,000 clones, roughly four fifths seen once. What was sequenced was peripheral blood. Receptors were obtained from a man between 65 and 80 years old with active or convalescent COVID-19.

V usage is TRBV3-1 (or the pseudogene TRBV3-2) and J usage is TRBJ2-7, with TRBD2 matching 10 bases. The CDR3 extends over 19 amino acids. J gave up 3 bases and V 0 bases, and 14 bases lay outside the gene matches. Germline CDR1 is LGHDT and CDR2 is YNNKEL (reference sequence). As DNA, the CDR3 is TGTGCCAGCAGCCAAGATAGGGCTAGCGGGAGATACCCTAACTACGAGCAGTACTTC. Translation gives CASSQDRASGRYPNYEQYF.

The J gene is TRBJ1-3, the V gene TRBV19; the D is unclear. The CDR3 extends over 16 amino acids. Looked up from germline, CDR1 is LNHDA and CDR2 is SQIVND (reference sequence). V shed 5 bases and J shed 0 bases, with 14 bases lying between them. For the CDR3, the DNA is TGTGCCAGTAGTCGCGGGCGTTCGCCCTCTGGAAACACCATATATTTT. Translation: CASSRGRSPSGNTIYF.

This rearrangement joins TRBV7-3 to TRBJ2-6, with 8 bases fitting TRBD1. Germline trimming cut 6 bases from V and 5 bases from J; bases unmatched to any gene: 15. Germline lookup yields CDR1 SGHTA and CDR2 FQGTGA. The CDR3 extends over 18 amino acids. This CDR3 reads CASSPGPQGAYRANVLTF. CDR3 DNA: TGTGCCAGCAGTCCGGGGCCGCAGGGGGCCTACCGGGCCAACGTCCTGACTTTC.

This clone has a single count. The rearrangement uses TRBV5-8 and TRBJ2-3; possibly TRBD2 for D (6 bases). Per the germline V gene, CDR1 is SGHTS and CDR2 is YDEGEE. The CDR3 spans 14 residues. V lost 1 base to trimming and J lost 7 bases, with 13 bases between them. The CDR3 DNA is TGTGCCAGCAGCTTGCAGTTTAGCGGTTATACGCAGTATTTT. As protein: CASSLQFSGYTQYF.

This chain joins TRBV11-2 and TRBJ2-5, with D possibly being TRBD1 (5 bases). The CDR3 has 15 residues. V lost 7 bases and J 5 bases, leaving 20 bases between the germline ends. CDR1 and CDR2 (germline): SGHAT, FQNNGV. In DNA form, the CDR3 reads TGTGCCAGCACCCCGTTTGTGGGGCCAGGGGAGACCCAGTACTTC. This gives the protein CASTPFVGPGETQYF. The complete variable domain, with remaining parts taken from reference TRBV11-2 and TRBJ2-5, reads EAGVAQSPRYKIIEKRQSVAFWCNPISGHATLYWYQQILGQGPKLLIQFQNNGVVDDSQLPKDRFSAERLKGVDSTLKIQPAKLEDSAVYLCASTPFVGPGETQYFGPGTRLLVL.

This sequence joins TRBV14 and TRBJ1-1; tentative D call: TRBD1 (6 bases). The CDR3 sequence is 15 residues long. Germline V gene data show CDR1 as SGHDN and CDR2 as FVKESK. Trimming stripped 4 bases from V and 1 base from J, with 13 bases between. The CDR3 sequence: CASSRLGGRNTEAFF. The CDR3 DNA is TGTGCCAGCAGCCGTCTGGGGGGGCGGAACACTGAAGCTTTCTTT.

The chain employs TRBV6-5 and TRBJ2-2, with 11 nucleotides matching TRBD2. V gave up 5 bases and J gave up 6 bases; unmatched junction bases: 5. Germline V gene sequence: CDR1 MNHEY, CDR2 SVGAGI. CDR3 length: 15 residues. CDR3 in DNA: TGTGCCAGCAGTCTAGCGGGGGGCCGGGCCGGGGAGCTGTTTTTT. Its translation: CASSLAGGRAGELFF.

In this sample, this clone turned up a few times. The gene calls are TRBV13 and TRBJ1-2; 10 bases fit TRBD1. The CDR3 is 14 residues long. Per germline, CDR1 PRHDT and CDR2 FYEKMQ (reference sequence). J gave up 3 bases and V 5 bases, and 3 bases lay outside the gene matches. The CDR3 coding sequence is TGTGCCAGCAGCCTCGGGACAGGGGACTATGGCTACACCTTC. Residues: CASSLGTGDYGYTF.

V gene TRBV5-1 combines with J gene TRBJ2-2; TRBD2 aligns across 11 bases. Germline CDR1 SGHRS, CDR2 YFSETQ. Unmatched junction bases numbered 6, after V lost 4 bases and J lost 4 bases. This CDR3 region has 16 residues. The CDR3 sequence is CASSRSGRASTGELFF. CDR3 DNA sequence: TGCGCCAGCAGCCGTAGCGGGAGGGCCTCCACCGGGGAGCTGTTTTTT.

V usage is TRBV18 and J usage is TRBJ1-2; 9 bases line up with TRBD1. CDR3 size: 13 residues. Germline CDR1 and CDR2: KGHSH and LQKENI. V trimming: 6 bases; J trimming: 12 bases; junction bases outside the gene matches: 11. In DNA form, the CDR3 reads TGTGCCAGCTCGCGGGGACAGGGAGGAAAAAACACCTTC. Protein sequence: CASSRGQGGKNTF.

The chain uses TRBV7-9 and TRBJ2-1, with D perhaps matching TRBD1 (6 bases). Germline assignment: CDR1 SEHNR and CDR2 FQNEAQ (reference sequence). The germline V and J ends were trimmed by 5 bases and 2 bases, with 16 bases remaining between them. The CDR3 is 16 amino acids. The CDR3 here is CASSPRQAATYNEQFF. The CDR3 DNA follows: TGTGCCAGCAGCCCGAGACAGGCGGCCACCTACAATGAGCAGTTCTTC.

This clone was recorded once. CDR3 in amino acids: CASTADRGLYEQYF. CDR3 nucleotide sequence: TGTGCCAGCACGGCGGACAGGGGCCTTTACGAGCAGTACTTC. The V and J genes are TRBV7-8 and TRBJ2-7; 9 bases are a match to TRBD1. CDR1 and CDR2 (germline): SGHVS, FQNEAQ. V dropped 7 bases and J dropped 4; count of bases not matched to a gene: 8. The length of the CDR3 is 14 residues.

This clone has only a few counts. The chain carries TRBV9 and TRBJ2-1, with TRBD2 matching 7 bases. CDR1 is SGDLS, CDR2 YYNGEE, per germline. Trimming at V came to 0 bases and at J to 4 bases, leaving 10 bases not matched to a gene. CDR3 length: 17 residues. The CDR3 loop is CASSVVSDGGVYNEQFF. CDR3 bases: TGTGCCAGCAGCGTAGTCTCGGATGGGGGGGTATACAATGAGCAGTTCTTC.

This clone appeared a few times. The rearrangement joins TRBV18 to TRBJ2-2; 10 bases align to TRBD2. Germline V gives CDR1 KGHSH, CDR2 LQKENI. CDR3 length: 17 residues. V was pared by 3 bases and J by 2 bases, with 6 bases of the junction left unmatched. For the CDR3, the DNA is TGTGCCAGCTCACCCTCTCTAGCGGGAGCAAACACCGGGGAGCTGTTTTTT. It yields the protein CASSPSLAGANTGELFF.

This chain connects TRBV30 to TRBJ2-7; maybe TRBD1 (5 bases). CDR3 length: 14 residues. Between the trimmed V and J ends, which lost 3 bases and 0 bases, there was a span of 12 bases. The V gene's germline CDR1 is GTSNPN and CDR2 SVGIG (reference sequence). The CDR3 loop is CAWRSGHSSYEQYF. DNA for the CDR3: TGTGCCTGGAGATCAGGACATAGCTCCTACGAGCAGTACTTC. The variable domain in full, with the rest retrieved from reference TRBV30 and TRBJ2-7, is SQTIHQWPATLVQPVGSPLSLECTVEGTSNPNLYWYRQAAGRGLQLLFYSVGIGQISSEVPQNLSASRPQDRQFILSSKKLLLSDSGFYLCAWRSGHSSYEQYFGPGTRLTVT.

The chain recombines TRBV6-5 with TRBJ1-3; 7 bases are shared with TRBD1. After removal of 5 bases from V and 0 bases from J, the junction contained 4 bases not matched to a gene. CDR3 length: 15 amino acids. CDR1 is MNHEY, CDR2 SVGAGI, per germline. CDR3 residues: CASSPRDSSGNTIYF. CDR3 sequence (DNA): TGTGCCAGCAGTCCGCGGGACAGCTCTGGAAACACCATATATTTT.

The V gene is TRBV19, the J gene TRBJ1-5; D is possibly TRBD1 (5 bases). V gave up 6 bases and J gave up 0 bases, with 9 bases separating them. CDR1 LNHDA and CDR2 SQIVND come from the germline V gene (reference sequence). The CDR3 is 14 residues long. The CDR3 here is CASSLRVSNQPQHF. The DNA of the CDR3 is TGTGCCAGTAGCCTCAGGGTTAGCAATCAGCCCCAGCATTTT.

The chain is built from TRBV7-9 and TRBJ2-5, with 14 bases aligning to TRBD2. V was pared by 4 bases and J by 1 base, with 5 bases of the junction left unmatched. CDR3 length equals 17 residues. Germline V gene lookup returns CDR1 SEHNR and CDR2 FQNEAQ (reference sequence). The CDR3 here is CASSSTSGGGLQETQYF. The DNA for the CDR3 is TGTGCCAGCAGCTCGACTAGCGGGGGGGGCCTCCAAGAGACCCAGTACTTC.

The gene calls are TRBV30 and TRBJ2-5; possibly TRBD2 for D (5 bases). V lost 3 bases, J lost 9 bases, and 11 bases lay in between. Germline V gene lookup returns CDR1 GTSNPN and CDR2 SVGIG (reference sequence). The CDR3 extends over 11 amino acids. The CDR3 nucleotides are TGTGCCTGGAGCGGACTCGGTCCCCAGTACTTC. It codes for CAWSGLGPQYF.

The chain combines TRBV5-1 with TRBJ2-3, with TRBD2 matching over 8 bases. The V gene end was trimmed by 4 bases and the J gene end by 4 bases; junction bases not matched to a gene: 2. This CDR3 has 13 residues. Germline-derived CDR1 and CDR2 are SGHRS and YFSETQ. CDR3 bases: TGCGCCAGCAGCCGGGGGGGCGCAGATACGCAGTATTTT. This translates into CASSRGGADTQYF. Combining the CDR3 with reference TRBV5-1 and TRBJ2-3 gives the whole variable domain KAGVTQTPRYLIKTRGQQVTLSCSPISGHRSVSWYQQTPGQGLQFLFEYFSETQRNKGNFPGRFSGRQFSNSRSEMNVSTLELGDSALYLCASSRGGADTQYFGPGTRLTVL.